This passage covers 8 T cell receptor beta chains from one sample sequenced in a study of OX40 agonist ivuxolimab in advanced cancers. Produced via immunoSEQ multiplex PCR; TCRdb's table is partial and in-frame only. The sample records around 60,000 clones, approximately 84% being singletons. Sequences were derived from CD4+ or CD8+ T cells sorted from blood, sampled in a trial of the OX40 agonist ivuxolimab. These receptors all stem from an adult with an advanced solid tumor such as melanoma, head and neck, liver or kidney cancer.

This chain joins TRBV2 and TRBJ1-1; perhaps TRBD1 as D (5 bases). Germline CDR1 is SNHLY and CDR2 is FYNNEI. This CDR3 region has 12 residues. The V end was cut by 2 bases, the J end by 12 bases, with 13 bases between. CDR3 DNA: TGTGCCAGCAGTGAACGATCAGGGAGATCTTTCTTT. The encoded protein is CASSERSGRSFF.

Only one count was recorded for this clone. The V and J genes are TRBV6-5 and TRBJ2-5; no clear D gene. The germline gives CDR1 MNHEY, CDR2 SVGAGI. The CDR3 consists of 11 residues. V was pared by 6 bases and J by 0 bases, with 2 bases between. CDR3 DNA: TGTGCCAGCAGAAACCAAGAGACCCAGTACTTC. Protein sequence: CASRNQETQYF.

The CDR3 region is CASSPRDSPGEQYF. In nucleotides, the CDR3 is TGCGCCAGCAGCCCCCGGGACAGTCCGGGCGAGCAGTACTTC. The V gene is TRBV5-1, the J gene TRBJ2-7; TRBD1 agrees at 7 bases. From germline, CDR1 is SGHRS and CDR2 YFSETQ. This CDR3 is 14 amino acids long. V shed 4 bases and J 6 bases; nucleotides not matched to a gene: 10.

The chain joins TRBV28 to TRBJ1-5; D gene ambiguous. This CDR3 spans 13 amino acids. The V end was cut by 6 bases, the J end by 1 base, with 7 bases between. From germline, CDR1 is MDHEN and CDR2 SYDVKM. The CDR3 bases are TGTGCCAGCAGCTGGGGAAGCAATCAGCCCCAGCATTTT. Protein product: CASSWGSNQPQHF.

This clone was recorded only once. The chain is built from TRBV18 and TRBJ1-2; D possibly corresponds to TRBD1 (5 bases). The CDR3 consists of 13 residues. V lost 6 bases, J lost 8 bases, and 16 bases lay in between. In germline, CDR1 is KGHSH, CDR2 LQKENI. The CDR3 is CASSRDARRGYTF. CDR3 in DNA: TGTGCCAGCTCGCGGGACGCCCGTAGGGGCTACACCTTC.

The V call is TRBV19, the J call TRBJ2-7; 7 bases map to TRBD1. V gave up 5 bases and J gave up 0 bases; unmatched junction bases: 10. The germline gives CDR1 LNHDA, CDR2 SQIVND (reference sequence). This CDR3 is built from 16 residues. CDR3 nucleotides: TGTGCCAGTAGTCCGCCCGGGACAGAAGACTCCTACGAGCAGTACTTC. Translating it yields CASSPPGTEDSYEQYF. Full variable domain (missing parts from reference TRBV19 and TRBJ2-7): DGGITQSPKYLFRKEGQNVTLSCEQNLNHDAMYWYRQDPGQGLRLIYYSQIVNDFQKGDIAEGYSVSREKKESFPLTVTSAQKNPTAFYLCASSPPGTEDSYEQYFGPGTRLTVT.

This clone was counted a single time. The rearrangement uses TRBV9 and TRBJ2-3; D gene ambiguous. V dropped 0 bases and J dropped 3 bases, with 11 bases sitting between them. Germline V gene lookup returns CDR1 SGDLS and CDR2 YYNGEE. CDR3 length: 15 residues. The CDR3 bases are TGTGCCAGCAGCGTAGCGGTAGTCTCAACAGATACGCAGTATTTT. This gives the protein CASSVAVVSTDTQYF.

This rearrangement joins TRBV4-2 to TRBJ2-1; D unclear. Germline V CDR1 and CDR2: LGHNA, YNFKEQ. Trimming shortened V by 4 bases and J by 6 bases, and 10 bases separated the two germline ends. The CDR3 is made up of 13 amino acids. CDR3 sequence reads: CASSPTSPNEQFF. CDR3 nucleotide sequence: TGTGCCAGCAGCCCCACTTCGCCCAATGAGCAGTTCTTC.